The clone carrying this TCR beta chain was seen at least ten times. The CDR3 covers 18 residues. CDR1 is SGHVS and CDR2 is FQNEAQ in the germline V gene. V dropped 4 bases and J dropped 0 bases, with 19 bases sitting between them. These data originate in a study of breast tumors, draining lymph nodes, adjacent tissues. Axillary draining lymph nodes of breast cancer patients supplied the node samples. From the multiplex PCR reads, TCRdb called clonotypes with MiXCR, one entry per CDR3 protein. The sample carries about 180,000 distinct CDR3 sequences, roughly 30% recorded once. The sequence came from a female donor with breast cancer. Some clones in this sample may be carry-over from other donors' samples. The sample consisted of axillary lymph node tissue. The V call is TRBV7-8, the J call TRBJ2-1, with a tentative D call TRBD1 (5 bases). The CDR3 here is CASSSGLSLLSSYNEQFF. The DNA of the CDR3 is TGTGCCAGCAGCTCAGGGCTCAGCCTACTTAGCTCCTACAATGAGCAGTTCTTC.